A selection of T cell receptor beta chains follows, all from one sample in a study of T cell responses to AZD1222 COVID-19 vaccine. The repertoire was sequenced with immunoSEQ multiplex PCR; TCRdb's copy has only in-frame clones and lacks some. In the table there are some 170,000 clones, 80% to 90% of which are singletons. Sequenced material: peripheral blood, taken 28 days after the second dose of the MenACWY control vaccine. These receptor sequences come from an adult who received the MenACWY meningococcal vaccine as a control. Each CDR3 is given with its conserved first and last residue. D genes are given only for firm matches. Some rows mark clone size as missing; the rest say once, few, many or name a class of expanded clone.

cdr3_nt	cdr3_aa	d_call	clone_size	v_call	j_call
TGTGCCAGCAGCTCCCCCCGGGGAGGGACCACTGAAGCTTTCTTT	CASSSPRGGTTEAFF	-	once	TRBV13	TRBJ1-1
TGTGCCAGCAGCGTAGATCCTTGGCAGGTGTACAATGAGCAGTTCTTC	CASSVDPWQVYNEQFF	-	-	TRBV9	TRBJ2-1
TGCGCCAGCGCCGCCAGGGGTCAAGCCTACGAGCAGTACTTC	CASAARGQAYEQYF	-	-	TRBV5-1	TRBJ2-7
TGTGCCAGCAGCTTTCCGGGTTTCCATGAAGCTTTCTTT	CASSFPGFHEAFF	-	-	TRBV7-2	TRBJ1-1
TGTGCCAGCAGCCAACCCGGGGTCCCACGGAGTATTAGCAATCAGCCCCAGCATTTT	CASSQPGVPRSISNQPQHF	-	-	TRBV3-1/TRBV3-2	TRBJ1-5
TGTGCCAGTAGTATACAGACAGGGGCTCAGCCCCAGCATTTT	CASSIQTGAQPQHF	TRBD1	-	TRBV19	TRBJ1-5
TGTGCCAGCAACCCAGCGGGGCTAGCGGGAATGCAAGAGACCCAGTACTTC	CASNPAGLAGMQETQYF	TRBD2	-	TRBV7-8	TRBJ2-5
TGTGCCAGTAGTACAGGGACCGACCACATAAGGGAAGCTTTCTTT	CASSTGTDHIREAFF	-	-	TRBV19	TRBJ1-1
TGTGCCAGCAGTGGCTACCGGAACACTGAAGCTTTCTTT	CASSGYRNTEAFF	-	-	TRBV28	TRBJ1-1
TGTGCCAGCAGCCCGAGACAGGGTTCACCCCTCCACTTT	CASSPRQGSPLHF	TRBD1	-	TRBV5-4	TRBJ1-6
TGTGCCAGCAGTCCAACCCTTGCAGGGACATATGGCTACACCTTC	CASSPTLAGTYGYTF	-	-	TRBV28	TRBJ1-2
TGTGCCATCAGTGATGGGCTTCAGAATGAAAAACTGTTTTTT	CAISDGLQNEKLFF	-	few	TRBV10-3	TRBJ1-4
TGTGCCAGTAGCCGGGACGACCGCTCCTACGAGCAGTACTTC	CASSRDDRSYEQYF	-	-	TRBV19	TRBJ2-7
TGTGCCAGCAGTTCCTTCACGACCCCTGAAGCTTTCTTT	CASSSFTTPEAFF	-	few	TRBV28	TRBJ1-1
TGTGCCAGTAGTACCTACAGGGGAACTAATGAAAAACTGTTTTTT	CASSTYRGTNEKLFF	TRBD1	-	TRBV19	TRBJ1-4
TGTGCTAGTGGTTTTGCTAGCGGGAGGGCCGATACGCAGTATTTT	CASGFASGRADTQYF	TRBD2	-	TRBV12-5	TRBJ2-3
TGTGCCTGGAGTTGGACCTGGAGGACTGAAGCTTTCTTT	CAWSWTWRTEAFF	-	once	TRBV30	TRBJ1-1
TGTGCCAGCAGGAGAAGACAGTGGACTAATGAAAAACTGTTTTTT	CASRRRQWTNEKLFF	-	-	TRBV6-1	TRBJ1-4
TGTGCCAGCAGCAGGGACAGGACTCGTCCCTACGAGCAGTACTTC	CASSRDRTRPYEQYF	TRBD1	-	TRBV11-2	TRBJ2-7
TGTGCCAGCAGTCGTCTACGGGAGACAGATACGCAGTATTTT	CASSRLRETDTQYF	-	-	TRBV2	TRBJ2-3
TGTGCCAGCAGTTACACGGGGACGGGGTTACCCCACGAGCAGTACTTC	CASSYTGTGLPHEQYF	-	-	TRBV6-6	TRBJ2-7
TGTGCCAGCAGCTTAAATTGGGTTAGTGGCACTGAAGCTTTCTTT	CASSLNWVSGTEAFF	-	-	TRBV7-2	TRBJ1-1
TGTGCCAGCAGCTTAGACAGGGGGGCAAATCAGCCCCAGCATTTT	CASSLDRGANQPQHF	TRBD1	-	TRBV11-2	TRBJ1-5
TGTGCCAGCAGCCCCCGTGAAAGCCCTTACAATGGGCAGTTCTTC	CASSPRESPYNGQFF	-	-	TRBV7-2	TRBJ2-1
TGTGCCAGCAGTAACCGTGGGACTGAAGCTTTCTTT	CASSNRGTEAFF	-	-	TRBV6-5	TRBJ1-1
TGTGCCAGCAGTTCTCAGCCTATCTCCTATGGCTACACCTTC	CASSSQPISYGYTF	-	-	TRBV28	TRBJ1-2
TGTGCCAGCAGGTCTAGCGGGAGCGGCTACGAGCAGTACTTC	CASRSSGSGYEQYF	TRBD2	-	TRBV28	TRBJ2-7
TGTGCCAGCAGCCTCCCGGCTATCATGAACACTGAAGCTTTCTTT	CASSLPAIMNTEAFF	-	once	TRBV5-8	TRBJ1-1
TGTGCCAGCAGTTTAACTTTGGGACTACCGTACTTC	CASSLTLGLPYF	TRBD2	-	TRBV28	TRBJ2-4
TGTGCCAGCAGTTACGTCCAGGGGGCGGAAGCTTTCTTT	CASSYVQGAEAFF	TRBD1	-	TRBV6-5	TRBJ1-1
TGTGCCAGCAGAGGGGGTCGACAGCCCCAGCATTTT	CASRGGRQPQHF	-	-	TRBV28	TRBJ1-5
TGTGCCAGCAGCTTAGCGGGAGGGGAAGATGGCTACACCTTC	CASSLAGGEDGYTF	-	-	TRBV7-2	TRBJ1-2
TGTGCCAGCAGTCATAGGGAGGCAGGCACCTACGAGCAGTACTTC	CASSHREAGTYEQYF	-	-	TRBV7-9	TRBJ2-7
TGTGCCAGCAGCTTGGGACAGGGTGGGACCGGGGAGCTGTTTTTT	CASSLGQGGTGELFF	TRBD1	once	TRBV5-4	TRBJ2-2
TGTGCCAGCAGCTTACTGGACACCTCTGGAAACACCATATATTTT	CASSLLDTSGNTIYF	-	-	TRBV7-2	TRBJ1-3
TGTGCCAGCAGTTTAGGGACAGCCTACGAGCAGTACTTC	CASSLGTAYEQYF	TRBD1	-	TRBV28	TRBJ2-7
TGTGCCAGTAGTCGGACGGGGGATCAGCCCCAGCATTTT	CASSRTGDQPQHF	-	-	TRBV19	TRBJ1-5
TGTGCCAGCAGCTCCAAGAACGGGGTAGGATCGTATGGCTACACCTTC	CASSSKNGVGSYGYTF	-	-	TRBV11-2	TRBJ1-2
TGTGCCAGCAGTGAATCCGTCGGACTAGCGATGAATGAGCAGTTCTTC	CASSESVGLAMNEQFF	TRBD2	-	TRBV25-1	TRBJ2-1
TGTGCCAGCAGCTTAGTTGGGGGATTTGCTTACGAGCAGTACTTC	CASSLVGGFAYEQYF	-	once	TRBV7-8	TRBJ2-7
TGCGCCAGCAGCTTGGTAGGGACAGAACAAGAGACCCAGTACTTC	CASSLVGTEQETQYF	TRBD1	once	TRBV5-1	TRBJ2-5
TGTGCCTGGAGCGCCCCGGGGGATCTTTATGGCTACACCTTC	CAWSAPGDLYGYTF	-	-	TRBV30	TRBJ1-2